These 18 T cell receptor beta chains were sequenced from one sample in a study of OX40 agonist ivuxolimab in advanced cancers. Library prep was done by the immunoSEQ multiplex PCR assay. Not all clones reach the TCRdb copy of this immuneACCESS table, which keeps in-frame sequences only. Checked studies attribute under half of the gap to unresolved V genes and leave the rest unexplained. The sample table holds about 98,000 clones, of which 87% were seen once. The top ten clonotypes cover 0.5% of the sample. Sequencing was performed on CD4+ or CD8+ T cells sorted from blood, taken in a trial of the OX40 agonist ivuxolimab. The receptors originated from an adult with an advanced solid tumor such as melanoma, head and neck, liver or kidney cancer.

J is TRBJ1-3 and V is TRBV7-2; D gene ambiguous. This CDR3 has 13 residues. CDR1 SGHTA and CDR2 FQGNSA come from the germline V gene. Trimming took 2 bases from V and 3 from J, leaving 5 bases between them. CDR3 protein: CASSLRLGNTIYF. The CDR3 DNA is TGTGCCAGCAGCTTAAGACTTGGAAACACCATATATTTT.

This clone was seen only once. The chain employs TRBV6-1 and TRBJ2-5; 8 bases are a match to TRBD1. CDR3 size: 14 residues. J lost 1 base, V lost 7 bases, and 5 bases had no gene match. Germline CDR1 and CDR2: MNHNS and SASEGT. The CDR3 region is CASTPGTGQETQYF. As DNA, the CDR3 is TGTGCCAGCACTCCCGGGACAGGCCAAGAGACCCAGTACTTC.

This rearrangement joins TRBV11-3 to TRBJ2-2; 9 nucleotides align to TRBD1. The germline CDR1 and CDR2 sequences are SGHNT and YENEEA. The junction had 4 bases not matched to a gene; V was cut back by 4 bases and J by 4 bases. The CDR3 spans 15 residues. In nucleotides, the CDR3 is TGTGCCAGCAGCTGGACAGGGGCGAGCACCGGGGAGCTGTTTTTT. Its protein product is CASSWTGASTGELFF.

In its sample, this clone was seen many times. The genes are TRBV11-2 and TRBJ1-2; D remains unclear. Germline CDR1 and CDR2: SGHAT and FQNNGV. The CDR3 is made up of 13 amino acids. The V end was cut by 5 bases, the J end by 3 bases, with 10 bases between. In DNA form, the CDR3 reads TGTGCCAGCAGCCACATTGGGGACTATGGCTACACCTTC. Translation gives CASSHIGDYGYTF.

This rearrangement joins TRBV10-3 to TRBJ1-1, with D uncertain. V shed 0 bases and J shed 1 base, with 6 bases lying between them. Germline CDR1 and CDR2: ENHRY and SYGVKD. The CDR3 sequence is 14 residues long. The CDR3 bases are TGTGCCATCAGTGAGTCACGGGAGAACACTGAAGCTTTCTTT. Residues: CAISESRENTEAFF.

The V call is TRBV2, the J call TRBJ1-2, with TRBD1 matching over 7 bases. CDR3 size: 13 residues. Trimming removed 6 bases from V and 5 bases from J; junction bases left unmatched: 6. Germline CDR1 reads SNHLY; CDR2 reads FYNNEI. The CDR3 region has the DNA TGTGCCAGCAGCCCCGCAGGGGGGTATGGCTACACCTTC. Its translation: CASSPAGGYGYTF.

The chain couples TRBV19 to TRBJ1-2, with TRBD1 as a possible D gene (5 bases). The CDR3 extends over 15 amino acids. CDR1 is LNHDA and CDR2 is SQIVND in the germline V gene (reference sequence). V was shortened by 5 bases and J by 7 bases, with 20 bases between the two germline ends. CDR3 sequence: CASSGTGTFIGGYTF. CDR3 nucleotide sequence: TGTGCCAGTAGTGGGACCGGGACTTTCATTGGTGGCTACACCTTC.

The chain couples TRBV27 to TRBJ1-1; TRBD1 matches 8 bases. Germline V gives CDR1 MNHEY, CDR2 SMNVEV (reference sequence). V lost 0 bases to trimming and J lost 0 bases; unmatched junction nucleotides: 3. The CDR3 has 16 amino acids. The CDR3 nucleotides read TGTGCCAGCAGTTTATCACAGGGGGGGATGAACACTGAAGCTTTCTTT. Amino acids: CASSLSQGGMNTEAFF.

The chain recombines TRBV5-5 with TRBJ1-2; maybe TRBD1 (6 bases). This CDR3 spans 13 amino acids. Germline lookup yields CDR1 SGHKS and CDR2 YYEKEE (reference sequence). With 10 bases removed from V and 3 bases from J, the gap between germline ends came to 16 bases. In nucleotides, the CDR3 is TGTGCCGGACCTGAGGGGGGATACTATGGCTACACCTTC. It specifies CAGPEGGYYGYTF.

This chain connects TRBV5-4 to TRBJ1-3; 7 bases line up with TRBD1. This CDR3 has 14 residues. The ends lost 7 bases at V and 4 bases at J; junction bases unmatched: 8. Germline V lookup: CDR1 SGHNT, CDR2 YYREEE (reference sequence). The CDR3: CASGNRGRGNTIYF. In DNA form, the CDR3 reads TGTGCCAGCGGCAACAGGGGCCGCGGAAACACCATATATTTT. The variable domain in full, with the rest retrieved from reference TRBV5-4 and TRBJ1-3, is ETGVTQSPTHLIKTRGQQVTLRCSSQSGHNTVSWYQQALGQGPQFIFQYYREEENGRGNFPPRFSGLQFPNYSSELNVNALELDDSALYLCASGNRGRGNTIYFGEGSWLTVV.

This CDR3 reads CASSLGGQVCYEQYF. DNA for the CDR3: TGTGCCAGCAGCCTGGGGGGTCAGGTTTGCTACGAGCAGTACTTC. The rearrangement uses TRBV5-6 and TRBJ2-7, with a weak D call TRBD2 (6 bases). Trimming stripped 4 bases from V and 3 bases from J, with 17 bases between. CDR1 is SGHDT and CDR2 is YYEEEE in the germline V gene. The CDR3 has 15 residues.

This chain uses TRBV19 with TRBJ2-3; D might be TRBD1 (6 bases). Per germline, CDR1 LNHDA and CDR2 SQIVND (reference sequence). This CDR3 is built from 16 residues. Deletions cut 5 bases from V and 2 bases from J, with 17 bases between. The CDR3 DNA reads TGTGCCAGTAGTGCCACTAGTGGGGGCGTCACAGATACGCAGTATTTT. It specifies CASSATSGGVTDTQYF.

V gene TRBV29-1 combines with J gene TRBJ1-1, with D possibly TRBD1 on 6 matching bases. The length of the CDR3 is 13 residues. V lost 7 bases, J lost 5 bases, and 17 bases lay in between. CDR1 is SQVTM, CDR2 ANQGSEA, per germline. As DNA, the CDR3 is TGCAGCGGCCAGTTGGCTCAGGGGACTGAAGCTTTCTTT. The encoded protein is CSGQLAQGTEAFF.

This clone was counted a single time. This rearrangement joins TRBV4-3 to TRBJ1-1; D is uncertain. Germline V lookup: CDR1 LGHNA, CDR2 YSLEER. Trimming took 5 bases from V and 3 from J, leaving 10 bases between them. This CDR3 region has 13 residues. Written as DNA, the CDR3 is TGCGCCAGCAGCAAGAATAGGGACACTGAAGCTTTCTTT. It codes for CASSKNRDTEAFF.

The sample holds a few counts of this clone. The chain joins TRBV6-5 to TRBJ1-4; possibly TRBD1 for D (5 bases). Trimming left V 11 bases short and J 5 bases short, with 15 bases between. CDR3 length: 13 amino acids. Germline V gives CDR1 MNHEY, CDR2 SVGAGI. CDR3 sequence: CAVKGRGNEKLFF. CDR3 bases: TGTGCCGTAAAGGGGCGCGGGAATGAAAAACTGTTTTTT.

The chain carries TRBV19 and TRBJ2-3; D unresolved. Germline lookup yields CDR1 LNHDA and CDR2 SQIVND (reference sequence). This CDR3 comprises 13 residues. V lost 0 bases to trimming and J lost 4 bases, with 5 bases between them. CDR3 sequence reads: CASSIDLPDTQYF. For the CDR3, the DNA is TGTGCCAGTAGTATAGATTTGCCAGATACGCAGTATTTT.

The CDR3 sequence: CASSLNPDYEQYF. In nucleotides, the CDR3 is TGTGCCAGCAGCTTAAATCCCGACTACGAGCAGTACTTC. V usage is TRBV6-5 and J usage is TRBJ2-7; D is ambiguous. Trimming took off 6 bases at V and 3 bases at J, with 12 bases between the two ends. CDR1 and CDR2 from the germline V gene are MNHEY and SVGAGI. This CDR3 contains 13 residues.

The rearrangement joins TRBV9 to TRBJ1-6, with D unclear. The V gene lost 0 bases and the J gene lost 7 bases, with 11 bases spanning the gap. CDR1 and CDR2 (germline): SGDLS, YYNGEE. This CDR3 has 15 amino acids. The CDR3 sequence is CASSVDGVRNSPLHF. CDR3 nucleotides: TGTGCCAGCAGCGTAGACGGGGTTCGCAATTCACCCCTCCACTTT.